A single sample is the source of the 20 T cell receptor beta chains below, sequenced in a study of blood T cell repertoires in COVID-19. Sequencing used immunoSEQ multiplex PCR; TCRdb keeps in-frame clones, though not all of them. The sample consists of over 150,000 clones, 85% to 90% of them appearing once. Sequenced sample: PBMCs or T cells enriched from blood (not recorded which). The receptors here all came from a man aged 40-50 years who had recovered from COVID-19.

This clone was observed a handful of times. The CDR3 DNA is TGTGCCATCAGTGAAGAGCGGGACAACACAGATACGCAGTATTTT. Translation: CAISEERDNTDTQYF. V and J are TRBV10-3 and TRBJ2-3, with D possibly matching TRBD2 (7 bases). Trimming took 3 bases from V and 2 from J, leaving 12 bases between them. This CDR3 contains 15 residues. Germline V gene sequence: CDR1 ENHRY, CDR2 SYGVKD.

J is TRBJ1-5 and V is TRBV19; D is ambiguous. Trimming stripped 7 bases from V and 5 bases from J, with 12 bases between. CDR1 LNHDA and CDR2 SQIVND come from the germline V gene (reference sequence). The CDR3 runs 13 residues. DNA of the CDR3: TGTGCCAGTATGACCTTCGGGGATCAGCCCCAGCATTTT. Translated, it gives CASMTFGDQPQHF.

The chain joins TRBV5-1 to TRBJ2-7, with 9 bases that match TRBD1. Trimming at V came to 4 bases and at J to 6 bases, leaving 8 bases not matched to a gene. The CDR3 sequence is 14 residues long. Germline V gene data show CDR1 as SGHRS and CDR2 as YFSETQ. CDR3 residues: CASSAAGTGSEQYF. DNA of the CDR3: TGCGCCAGCAGCGCTGCCGGGACAGGGAGCGAGCAGTACTTC.

This clone turned up a few times. The chain recombines TRBV5-1 with TRBJ1-4; 7 bases agree with TRBD1. The J segment lost 6 bases and the V segment lost 2 bases, leaving 7 bases of the junction unmatched. Germline V gene data show CDR1 as SGHRS and CDR2 as YFSETQ. The CDR3 runs 15 residues. CDR3 loop: CASSFSGGRDEKLFF. CDR3 DNA sequence: TGCGCCAGCAGCTTTTCAGGGGGACGAGATGAAAAACTGTTTTTT.

The chain is built from TRBV19 and TRBJ1-4; a possible D gene is TRBD1 (6 bases). V was cut by 6 bases and J by 8 bases, with 16 bases left in between. This CDR3 is built from 14 residues. CDR1 LNHDA and CDR2 SQIVND come from the germline V gene (reference sequence). This CDR3 is CASSPTGTREKLFF. The CDR3 DNA follows: TGTGCCAGTAGCCCCACAGGGACCCGGGAAAAACTGTTTTTT.

This clone has ten or more counts. Here the CDR3 DNA reads TGCGCCAGCAGCTTGGCCGACAGGGACACAGATACGCAGTATTTT. This translates into CASSLADRDTDTQYF. The V call is TRBV5-1, the J call TRBJ2-3; 7 nucleotides line up with TRBD1. Germline V CDR1 and CDR2: SGHRS, YFSETQ. Unmatched junction bases numbered 3, after V lost 0 bases and J lost 2 bases. The CDR3 runs 15 residues.

This sequence joins TRBV5-5 and TRBJ1-1; tentative D call: TRBD1 (5 bases). V was clipped by 3 bases and J by 7 bases, with 19 bases between them. The CDR3 has 15 residues. Per the germline V gene, CDR1 is SGHKS and CDR2 is YYEKEE (reference sequence). The CDR3: CASSSPAGGVFEAFF. CDR3 DNA: TGTGCCAGCAGCTCCCCTGCCGGGGGGGTCTTTGAAGCTTTCTTT.

V and J are TRBV3-1 (or the pseudogene TRBV3-2) and TRBJ1-2, with D possibly TRBD1 on 6 matching bases. CDR1 and CDR2 (germline): LGHDT, YNNKEL (reference sequence). The CDR3 sequence is 16 residues long. V lost 0 bases, J lost 6 bases, and 17 bases lay in between. CDR3 in amino acids: CASSQDLSRGSDGYTF. CDR3 in DNA: TGTGCCAGCAGCCAAGATTTGTCCAGGGGATCCGATGGCTACACCTTC.

A few counts support this clone. The chain combines TRBV3-1 (or the pseudogene TRBV3-2) with TRBJ2-7; 7 bases map to TRBD1. The CDR3 runs to 15 residues. Per the germline V gene, CDR1 is LGHDT and CDR2 is YNNKEL (reference sequence). V lost 1 base, J lost 4 bases, and 7 bases stayed unmatched. CDR3 bases: TGTGCCAGCAGCCAAGGTGGGACAGACCCTTACGAGCAGTACTTC. Its translation: CASSQGGTDPYEQYF.

V and J are TRBV9 and TRBJ2-6; 12 bases are a match to TRBD1. This CDR3 spans 21 amino acids. Unmatched junction bases numbered 15, after V lost 4 bases and J lost 1 base. Per germline, CDR1 SGDLS and CDR2 YYNGEE. In DNA, the CDR3 is TGTGCCAGCAGCCCATCCCCCTTCAGGGGACAGGGGGCATCTGGGGCCAACGTCCTGACTTTC. It yields the protein CASSPSPFRGQGASGANVLTF.

The V call is TRBV5-6, the J call TRBJ2-1; 9 nucleotides match TRBD1. The CDR3 consists of 17 residues. The ends lost 3 bases at V and 7 bases at J; junction bases unmatched: 14. Per the germline V gene, CDR1 is SGHDT and CDR2 is YYEEEE. CDR3 protein: CASSSWRGTGIRNEQFF. DNA of the CDR3: TGTGCCAGCAGCTCCTGGAGGGGGACAGGGATTAGGAATGAGCAGTTCTTC.

V is TRBV18 and J is TRBJ1-4; weak D call: TRBD1 (6 bases). V lost 3 bases, J lost 8 bases, and 10 bases lay in between. Germline loops: CDR1 KGHSH, CDR2 LQKENI. The length of the CDR3 is 13 residues. CDR3 sequence (DNA): TGTGCCAGCTCACCTAGGGACACAGAAAAACTGTTTTTT. It encodes CASSPRDTEKLFF.

This clone showed up just a few times. The chain carries TRBV29-1 and TRBJ2-1; 8 bases fit TRBD1. With 1 base clipped from V and 3 bases from J, the junction kept 5 bases outside the gene matches. Per the germline V gene, CDR1 is SQVTM and CDR2 is ANQGSEA. The length of the CDR3 is 15 residues. CDR3 protein: CSVEGPGQVYNEQFF. In DNA, the CDR3 is TGCAGCGTTGAAGGACCGGGACAGGTCTACAATGAGCAGTTCTTC.

V usage is TRBV6-6 and J usage is TRBJ2-7, with 11 positions matching TRBD1. Germline CDR1 is MNHNY and CDR2 is SVGAGI (reference sequence). J was trimmed by 4 bases and V by 5 bases; bases with no gene match: 16. There are 18 residues in the CDR3. CDR3 sequence reads: CASSPIQLTGTGGYEQYF. As DNA, the CDR3 is TGTGCCAGCAGTCCAATCCAACTTACCGGGACAGGGGGTTACGAGCAGTACTTC.

The V call is TRBV28, the J call TRBJ2-2; 8 bases fit TRBD1. V was clipped by 3 bases and J by 7 bases; unmatched bases: 4. The CDR3 runs 14 residues. Germline V gene lookup returns CDR1 MDHEN and CDR2 SYDVKM. The CDR3 DNA is TGTGCCAGCAGTTTGGCAGGGGGCCTCGGGGAGCTGTTTTTT. Its protein product is CASSLAGGLGELFF.

V and J are TRBV6-5 and TRBJ1-5; 7 bases align to TRBD1. This CDR3 region has 15 residues. V shed 6 bases and J 3 bases; nucleotides not matched to a gene: 8. CDR1 MNHEY and CDR2 SVGAGI come from the germline V gene. The CDR3 is CASSPGTASNQPQHF. The CDR3 DNA follows: TGTGCCAGCAGCCCAGGGACAGCCTCCAATCAGCCCCAGCATTTT.

The genes are TRBV5-4 and TRBJ2-7; 7 bases match TRBD1. Trimming took 4 bases from V and 3 from J; bases not matched to a gene: 7. The CDR3 sequence is 14 residues long. Germline CDR1 and CDR2: SGHNT and YYREEE (reference sequence). Written as DNA, the CDR3 is TGTGCCAGCAGCAGCCGGGACAGCTACTACGAGCAGTACTTC. This sequence encodes CASSSRDSYYEQYF.

The rearrangement joins TRBV2 to TRBJ2-7, with TRBD2 matching over 10 bases. The CDR3 spans 16 residues. Germline V gene data show CDR1 as SNHLY and CDR2 as FYNNEI. With 4 bases clipped from V and 2 bases from J, the junction kept 8 bases outside the gene matches. DNA of the CDR3: TGTGCCAGCAGTGTTCCCGGACTAGCGGATACCTACGAGCAGTACTTC. It specifies CASSVPGLADTYEQYF. The whole variable domain, filled in from reference TRBV2 and TRBJ2-7, reads EPEVTQTPSHQVTQMGQEVILRCVPISNHLYFYWYRQILGQKVEFLVSFYNNEISEKSEIFDDQFSVERPDGSNFTLKIRSTKLEDSAMYFCASSVPGLADTYEQYFGPGTRLTVT.

The chain joins TRBV5-6 to TRBJ2-3; 11 bases line up with TRBD1. This CDR3 spans 16 amino acids. CDR1 and CDR2 from the germline V gene are SGHDT and YYEEEE. Trimming at V came to 5 bases and at J to 2 bases, leaving 7 bases not matched to a gene. The CDR3 loop is CASRAPGQGVTDTQYF. The CDR3 DNA reads TGTGCCAGCAGGGCACCGGGACAGGGGGTCACAGATACGCAGTATTTT.

This clone was seen once. The chain joins TRBV6-1 to TRBJ1-6; the match to TRBD1 covers 7 bases. This CDR3 has 17 residues. CDR1 MNHNS and CDR2 SASEGT come from the germline V gene. V lost 2 bases, J lost 5 bases, and 9 bases stayed unmatched. The CDR3 sequence is CASSEIWPGGDNSPLHF. CDR3 bases: TGTGCCAGCAGTGAAATTTGGCCAGGGGGAGATAATTCACCCCTCCACTTT.